A selection of T cell receptor beta chains follows, all from one sample in a study of identical twins. TCRdb ran MiXCR on the 5' RACE reads and lists one entry per CDR3 protein. The sample lists 1.5 million to 2 million distinct CDR3 sequences, roughly 35% occurring once. Sequencing input: cord blood. The receptor source for this set is a newborn girl in good health. CDR3s include the opening cysteine and the closing phenylalanine or tryptophan. The D gene is left open where the match is weak. Clone size is shown for a subset of rows, as once, few, many or a class of expanded clone.

>few|-|TRBV10-3|TRBJ2-7
TGTGCCATCAGTTATCGCGTTACTAGCGAGCAGTACTTC
CAISYRVTSEQYF
>-|-|TRBV5-1|TRBJ2-1
TGCGCCAGCAGCTCGGCCCGGTTTGAGCAGTTCTTC
CASSSARFEQFF
>few|-|TRBV5-6|TRBJ1-5
TGTGCCAGCAGCTTGGATTGGTATCAGCCCCAGCATTTT
CASSLDWYQPQHF
>-|-|TRBV12-3/TRBV12-4|TRBJ1-2
TGTGCCAGCAGTTTATTGAAACATGGCTACACCTTC
CASSLLKHGYTF
>few|-|TRBV10-2|TRBJ2-3
TGCGCCAGCAGTTTCTTCCCAGGGAGACCTAGCACAGATACGCAGTATTTT
CASSFFPGRPSTDTQYF
>few|-|TRBV6-2/TRBV6-3|TRBJ2-4
TGTGCCAGCAGTATGGGAAACATTCAGTACTTC
CASSMGNIQYF
>few|-|TRBV9|TRBJ2-1
TGTGCCAGCAGACAGGGACTTTCCACCTACAATGAGCAGTTCTTC
CASRQGLSTYNEQFF
>-|TRBD2|TRBV12-3/TRBV12-4|TRBJ2-3
TGTGCCAGCAGCCGACTAGCTTTTACAGATACGCAGTATTTT
CASSRLAFTDTQYF
>-|-|TRBV28|TRBJ2-7
TGTGCCTTGCGGGGAGCCTCATCCTACGAGCAGTACTTC
CALRGASSYEQYF
>-|-|TRBV24-1|TRBJ2-4
TGTGCCACCAGCCGGATGGGGAGGAACATTCAGTACTTC
CATSRMGRNIQYF
>-|-|TRBV11-2|TRBJ2-3
TGTGCCAGCAGCTTAGTCAGGGCTAGCGTCTCTACGCAGTATTTT
CASSLVRASVSTQYF
>many|-|TRBV4-2|TRBJ1-5
TGTGCCAGCAGCCAAGATTCGGGCAGCAATCAGCCCCAGCATTTT
CASSQDSGSNQPQHF
>few|-|TRBV4-1|TRBJ2-1
TGCGCCAGCAGCCAAGATGCGGACCTGGTCTTCAATGAGCAGTTCTTC
CASSQDADLVFNEQFF
>-|TRBD2|TRBV6-6|TRBJ2-5
TGTGCCTGTAGCGGGGGGCAAGAGACCCAGTACTTC
CACSGGQETQYF
>few|-|TRBV18|TRBJ1-4
TGTGCCAGCTCACCGGGCCGGACATCTAATGAAAAACTGTTTTTT
CASSPGRTSNEKLFF
>-|TRBD2|TRBV20-1|TRBJ2-5
TGCAGTGCTTTGGGGACTAGCGGGGTCCAAGAGACCCAGTACTTC
CSALGTSGVQETQYF
>-|TRBD2|TRBV20-1|TRBJ2-1
TGCAGTGCTAGAGTAGTGAGCGGGAGTCACTACAATGAGCAGTTCTTC
CSARVVSGSHYNEQFF
>-|TRBD2|TRBV9|TRBJ2-3
TGTGCCAGCAGCGGCCCTAGCGGGAACATAGCAGATACGCGGTATTTT
CASSGPSGNIADTRYF
>-|-|TRBV3-1|TRBJ1-2
TGTGCCAGCAGCCGCCGCGCTAGCCCGAACTATGGCTACACCTTC
CASSRRASPNYGYTF
>-|TRBD2|TRBV10-2|TRBJ2-7
TGCGCCAGCAGACCGGGACTAGCGGGGGACCCATCCTACGAGCAGTACTTC
CASRPGLAGDPSYEQYF
>-|-|TRBV7-9|TRBJ2-7
TGTGCCAGCATTTACGAGCAGTACTTC
CASIYEQYF
>-|TRBD2|TRBV4-2|TRBJ2-1
TGTGCCAGCAGCCCGAGGCCTTCTAGCGGAAACTACAATGAGCAGTTCTTC
CASSPRPSSGNYNEQFF
>few|-|TRBV18|TRBJ1-1
TGTGCCAGCTCACCATCGGGGGTGAACACTGAAGCTTTCTTT
CASSPSGVNTEAFF
>few|TRBD2|TRBV4-2|TRBJ2-1
TGTGCCAGCAGCCAAGATTTTCGCGGGGGACTAGCGGACAATGAGCAGTTCTTC
CASSQDFRGGLADNEQFF
>-|TRBD2|TRBV25-1|TRBJ2-5
TGTGCCAGCAGTGAAAGCCTAGCGGGAGCCGAGACCCAGTACTTC
CASSESLAGAETQYF
>-|TRBD2|TRBV25-1|TRBJ2-7
TGTGCCAGCAGTAGCGGAGGACTAGCGGGAGGGCCATACCACAATGAGCAGTACTTC
CASSSGGLAGGPYHNEQYF
>many|-|TRBV4-2|TRBJ2-1
TGTGCCAGCAGCCAAGAAAACCCGGATGAGCAGTTCTTC
CASSQENPDEQFF
>few|-|TRBV2|TRBJ1-2
TGTGCCAGCAGTGTGTACAGGGCGGTAAATGGCTACACCTTC
CASSVYRAVNGYTF
>-|TRBD2|TRBV28|TRBJ2-1
TGTGCCAGCAGACCATCTCCGGGACTAGCGAACAATGAGCAGTTCTTC
CASRPSPGLANNEQFF
>few|-|TRBV5-1|TRBJ2-7
TGCGCCAGCAGCTTGGTTTCTTCTGCGGGACCCTACGAGCAGTACTTC
CASSLVSSAGPYEQYF
>many|-|TRBV12-3/TRBV12-4|TRBJ2-1
TGTGCCAGCAGTTCCACCGGGGATGACTCCTACAATGAGCAGTTCTTC
CASSSTGDDSYNEQFF
>few|-|TRBV5-6|TRBJ1-4
TGTCCCAGCAGCTTGTGGGCAGGCTCCCACGGGAAACTGTTTTTT
CPSSLWAGSHGKLFF
>-|TRBD2|TRBV29-1|TRBJ2-7
TGCAGCGTTGTCCGAATAGCGGGGGGGCCGGGCGAGCAGTACTTC
CSVVRIAGGPGEQYF
>few|-|TRBV20-1|TRBJ2-7
TGCAGTGCCGAAACAGGGCGCTCCTACGAGCAGTACTTC
CSAETGRSYEQYF
>few|TRBD2|TRBV20-1|TRBJ2-1
TGCAGTGCTAGACCGAAGCTAGCGGGGGGGCCCAATGAGCAGTTCTTC
CSARPKLAGGPNEQFF
>-|-|TRBV5-1|TRBJ2-1
TGCGCCAGCAGCCGCGCGGGAAGGGGGTCCGAGCAGTTCTTC
CASSRAGRGSEQFF
>-|TRBD2|TRBV20-1|TRBJ2-3
TGCAGGGCCCCCCTAGCGGGGGGGCCAGATACGCAGTATTTT
CRAPLAGGPDTQYF
>-|TRBD2|TRBV20-1|TRBJ2-1
TGCAGTGCTAGGGGGACTAGCGGGAGGAGGTGGTCCTACAATGAGCAGTTCTTC
CSARGTSGRRWSYNEQFF
>-|-|TRBV21-1|TRBJ1-2
TGTGCCAGCAGCAAAGTTAGGCAAAACTATGGCTACACCTTC
CASSKVRQNYGYTF
>few|TRBD2|TRBV6-6|TRBJ2-7
TGTGCCAGCAGTTCGGGAGGGAACAATGAGCAGTACTTC
CASSSGGNNEQYF
>-|TRBD1|TRBV4-2|TRBJ1-2
TGTGCCAGCAGCCAGGAACCGGGACAGGGGAATGGCTACACCTTC
CASSQEPGQGNGYTF
>few|-|TRBV29-1|TRBJ2-7
TGCAGCGTTGAAGATCCCCTCGCTTCCTACGAGCAGTACTTC
CSVEDPLASYEQYF
>many|-|TRBV11-2|TRBJ2-1
TGTGCCAGCAGCTTAGCCCTGATCAATGAGCAGTTCTTC
CASSLALINEQFF
>few|-|TRBV10-3|TRBJ1-1
TGTGCCATCAGTGGGCCGACGGGGAGGGACACTGAAGCTTTCTTT
CAISGPTGRDTEAFF
>-|TRBD1|TRBV6-5|TRBJ1-2
TGTGCCAGCAGTTACTCCGGGACAGGCTACATTTATGGCTACACCTTC
CASSYSGTGYIYGYTF
>-|TRBD1|TRBV6-5|TRBJ2-1
TGTGCCAGCAGTCAATCCGGGACAGGGGGCTACAATGAGCAGTTCTTC
CASSQSGTGGYNEQFF
>once|TRBD2|TRBV5-1|TRBJ2-1
TGCGCCAGCAGCTCCGGACTAGCGGGAACCCATTACAATGAGCAGTTCTTC
CASSSGLAGTHYNEQFF
>few|-|TRBV12-3/TRBV12-4|TRBJ2-5
TGTGCCAGCAGTTTTTCCGCCAGAGAGACCCAGTACTTC
CASSFSARETQYF
>few|TRBD2|TRBV20-1|TRBJ2-3
TGCAGTGCTAGAGCCGGGACTAGCGGGAGGCCCACAGATACGCAGTATTTT
CSARAGTSGRPTDTQYF
>-|-|TRBV20-1|TRBJ2-2
TGCAGTGCTAGATCTGCATCGACCGGGGAGCTGTTTTTT
CSARSASTGELFF
>once|-|TRBV20-1|TRBJ2-7
TGCAGTGCTAGAGTGAGTAGCGCACCCTACGAGCAGTACTTC
CSARVSSAPYEQYF
>-|-|TRBV29-1|TRBJ1-2
TGCAGCGTTGACCGGACCGCGTATGGCTACACCTTC
CSVDRTAYGYTF
>few|TRBD1|TRBV5-4|TRBJ2-7
TGTGCCAGCAGCTTGAAGGGGGCTTTGGACTACGAGCAGTACTTC
CASSLKGALDYEQYF
>-|-|TRBV19|TRBJ2-2
TGTGCCAGTACATATCGGGGAACCGGGGAGCTGTTTTTT
CASTYRGTGELFF
>-|-|TRBV27|TRBJ1-2
TGTGCCAGCAGTTCGGCAAGGGGACGCGATGGCTACACCTTC
CASSSARGRDGYTF
>-|-|TRBV19|TRBJ1-1
TGTGCCAGTAGGACCCTGGGCTCTAGAAACACTGAAGCTTTCTTT
CASRTLGSRNTEAFF